A selection of T cell receptor beta chains follows, all from one sample in a study of cytomegalovirus exposure and HLA in healthy donors. Clones were read by immunoSEQ multiplex PCR, and TCRdb kept only the in-frame ones, dropping some. The table records 130,000 or so clones, 8.5% to 10% of them present only once. Sample: PBMCs. The receptors were sampled from a man aged 40-55 years in good health and CMV-seronegative. The CDR3 runs from the conserved cysteine through the conserved F or W. The D gene is left open where the match is weak. Size values are once, few and many counts, or a class for expanded clones, and some rows have none.

clone_size: NA; j_call: TRBJ1-2; d_call: NA; v_call: TRBV9; cdr3_aa: CASSVGQYGYTF; cdr3_nt: TGTGCCAGCAGCGTAGGACAGTATGGCTACACCTTC
clone_size: NA; j_call: TRBJ1-2; d_call: TRBD1; v_call: TRBV28; cdr3_aa: CASRAQGARGYTF; cdr3_nt: TGTGCCAGCAGAGCACAGGGGGCGCGGGGCTACACCTTC
clone_size: few; j_call: TRBJ1-1; d_call: NA; v_call: TRBV6-1; cdr3_aa: CASSPRRGDTEAFF; cdr3_nt: TGTGCCAGCAGTCCCCGGAGGGGTGACACTGAAGCTTTCTTT
clone_size: few; j_call: TRBJ1-2; d_call: NA; v_call: TRBV5-8; cdr3_aa: CASSLRQYGYTF; cdr3_nt: TGTGCCAGCAGCCTACGACAGTATGGCTACACCTTC
clone_size: NA; j_call: TRBJ1-2; d_call: TRBD1; v_call: TRBV30; cdr3_aa: CAWSAGQGRSYGYTF; cdr3_nt: TGTGCCTGGAGCGCTGGACAGGGTCGAAGCTATGGCTACACCTTC
clone_size: few; j_call: TRBJ1-2; d_call: NA; v_call: TRBV9; cdr3_aa: CASTSGNQSYGYTF; cdr3_nt: TGTGCCAGCACGTCAGGAAATCAGTCCTATGGCTACACCTTC
clone_size: few; j_call: TRBJ2-7; d_call: TRBD1; v_call: TRBV6-1; cdr3_aa: CASSTSRDRVHEQYF; cdr3_nt: TGTGCCAGCAGTACCTCACGGGACAGGGTCCACGAGCAGTACTTC
clone_size: NA; j_call: TRBJ2-7; d_call: TRBD1; v_call: TRBV18; cdr3_aa: CASSLADREGGQYF; cdr3_nt: TGTGCCAGCTCTCTGGCGGACAGGGAAGGAGGGCAGTACTTC
clone_size: NA; j_call: TRBJ2-7; d_call: NA; v_call: TRBV6-1; cdr3_aa: CASGLLYHEQYF; cdr3_nt: TGTGCCAGCGGTTTACTATACCACGAGCAGTACTTC
clone_size: few; j_call: TRBJ1-1; d_call: NA; v_call: TRBV2; cdr3_aa: CASSASLNTEAFF; cdr3_nt: TGTGCCAGCAGTGCGTCCCTGAACACTGAAGCTTTCTTT
clone_size: few; j_call: TRBJ1-1; d_call: NA; v_call: TRBV7-9; cdr3_aa: CASSLLGGEGTEAFF; cdr3_nt: TGTGCCAGCAGCTTATTAGGAGGGGAGGGCACTGAAGCTTTCTTT
clone_size: NA; j_call: TRBJ2-2; d_call: NA; v_call: TRBV7-9; cdr3_aa: CASSLGTAGELFF; cdr3_nt: TGTGCCAGCAGCTTAGGTACGGCCGGGGAGCTGTTTTTT
clone_size: NA; j_call: TRBJ2-2; d_call: TRBD2; v_call: TRBV9; cdr3_aa: CASSPGGDSRRELFF; cdr3_nt: TGTGCCAGCAGCCCCGGGGGGGATAGCCGCCGGGAGCTGTTTTTT
clone_size: NA; j_call: TRBJ2-1; d_call: TRBD1; v_call: TRBV5-6; cdr3_aa: CASSSPGQGNEQFF; cdr3_nt: TGTGCCAGCAGCTCTCCGGGACAGGGGAATGAGCAGTTCTTC
clone_size: NA; j_call: TRBJ1-2; d_call: NA; v_call: TRBV7-9; cdr3_aa: CASHGASGVSNYGYTF; cdr3_nt: TGTGCCAGCCACGGAGCTAGCGGAGTATCTAACTATGGCTACACCTTC
clone_size: NA; j_call: TRBJ1-5; d_call: NA; v_call: TRBV2; cdr3_aa: CASSGSGAGAINQPQHF; cdr3_nt: TGTGCCAGCAGTGGATCAGGGGCCGGGGCAATCAATCAGCCCCAGCATTTT
clone_size: NA; j_call: TRBJ1-5; d_call: NA; v_call: TRBV5-8; cdr3_aa: CASSQVDNNQPQHF; cdr3_nt: TGTGCCAGCAGCCAGGTCGACAACAATCAGCCCCAGCATTTT
clone_size: few; j_call: TRBJ2-7; d_call: NA; v_call: TRBV29-1; cdr3_aa: CSVKGKGDEQYF; cdr3_nt: TGCAGCGTGAAGGGAAAGGGGGACGAGCAGTACTTC
clone_size: few; j_call: TRBJ1-6; d_call: TRBD1; v_call: TRBV11-2; cdr3_aa: CASSLIGDSSPLHF; cdr3_nt: TGTGCCAGCAGCTTAATAGGGGACAGCTCACCCCTCCACTTT
clone_size: few; j_call: TRBJ1-1; d_call: NA; v_call: TRBV25-1; cdr3_aa: CASSDHGRMNTEAFF; cdr3_nt: TGTGCCAGCAGTGATCACGGGAGGATGAACACTGAAGCTTTCTTT
clone_size: NA; j_call: TRBJ1-1; d_call: NA; v_call: TRBV27; cdr3_aa: CASSSGLTPTEAFF; cdr3_nt: TGTGCCAGCAGTTCCGGACTTACACCCACTGAAGCTTTCTTT
clone_size: few; j_call: TRBJ1-1; d_call: NA; v_call: TRBV7-2; cdr3_aa: CASSFNPRLTNTEAFF; cdr3_nt: TGTGCCAGCAGCTTTAACCCCAGGCTTACGAACACTGAAGCTTTCTTT
clone_size: few; j_call: TRBJ1-5; d_call: NA; v_call: TRBV5-8; cdr3_aa: CASSLGPNQPQHF; cdr3_nt: TGTGCCAGCAGCTTGGGGCCCAATCAGCCCCAGCATTTT
clone_size: few; j_call: TRBJ1-6; d_call: TRBD1; v_call: TRBV19; cdr3_aa: CAIGTGNSPLHF; cdr3_nt: TGTGCCATCGGGACAGGGAATTCACCCCTCCACTTT
clone_size: NA; j_call: TRBJ2-1; d_call: NA; v_call: TRBV7-6; cdr3_aa: CASSLGLDNEQFF; cdr3_nt: TGTGCCAGCAGCTTGGGGCTCGACAATGAGCAGTTCTTC
clone_size: few; j_call: TRBJ2-7; d_call: TRBD2; v_call: TRBV18; cdr3_aa: CASSRDYYEQYF; cdr3_nt: TGTGCCAGCTCACGGGACTACTACGAGCAGTACTTC
clone_size: NA; j_call: TRBJ1-3; d_call: NA; v_call: TRBV7-9; cdr3_aa: CASAGDTIYF; cdr3_nt: TGTGCCAGCGCTGGAGACACCATATATTTT
clone_size: NA; j_call: TRBJ2-4; d_call: TRBD1; v_call: TRBV9; cdr3_aa: CASSEGQGVNIQYF; cdr3_nt: TGTGCCAGCAGCGAGGGACAGGGGGTGAACATTCAGTACTTC
clone_size: NA; j_call: TRBJ1-5; d_call: NA; v_call: TRBV5-1; cdr3_aa: CASSLSPGSSNQPQHF; cdr3_nt: TGCGCCAGCAGCTTAAGTCCGGGATCTAGCAATCAGCCCCAGCATTTT
clone_size: NA; j_call: TRBJ1-2; d_call: NA; v_call: TRBV13; cdr3_aa: CASSPRRSTKLTTTNYGHTF; cdr3_nt: TGTGCCAGCAGCCCTAGACGGAGCACCAAGCTAACTACCACTAACTATGGCCACACCTTC
clone_size: few; j_call: TRBJ2-7; d_call: TRBD1; v_call: TRBV19; cdr3_aa: CASSPGQSYEQYF; cdr3_nt: TGTGCCAGTAGTCCGGGACAGTCTTACGAGCAGTACTTC
clone_size: NA; j_call: TRBJ1-2; d_call: NA; v_call: TRBV5-1; cdr3_aa: CASSLAGDYGYTF; cdr3_nt: TGCGCCAGCAGCTTGGCGGGGGACTATGGCTACACCTTC
clone_size: few; j_call: TRBJ2-1; d_call: NA; v_call: TRBV7-2; cdr3_aa: CASSFDPSSYNEQFF; cdr3_nt: TGTGCCAGCAGCTTCGATCCGAGCTCCTACAATGAGCAGTTCTTC
clone_size: NA; j_call: TRBJ1-4; d_call: NA; v_call: TRBV2; cdr3_aa: CASSDRDEKLFF; cdr3_nt: TGTGCCAGCAGTGACAGGGATGAAAAACTGTTTTTT
clone_size: few; j_call: TRBJ1-4; d_call: NA; v_call: TRBV7-8; cdr3_aa: CASSLAAGGEKLFF; cdr3_nt: TGTGCCAGCAGCTTAGCGGCGGGGGGAGAAAAACTGTTTTTT
clone_size: NA; j_call: TRBJ2-1; d_call: NA; v_call: TRBV7-9; cdr3_aa: CASSSPLPYNEQFF; cdr3_nt: TGTGCCAGCAGCTCCCCCCTCCCGTACAATGAGCAGTTCTTC
clone_size: NA; j_call: TRBJ1-1; d_call: NA; v_call: TRBV4-1; cdr3_aa: CASSLGRVNTEAFF; cdr3_nt: TGCGCCAGCAGCCTCGGGAGGGTAAACACTGAAGCTTTCTTT